One and the same sample provided the 19 T cell receptor beta chains below, sequenced in a study of PD-L1 blockade in urothelial cancer. The protocol was immunoSEQ multiplex PCR, while the TCRdb copy is restricted to in-frame clones and leaves out a portion. The sample lists roughly 29,000 clones; under 90% were seen once. The time point: peripheral blood 6 weeks after treatment start. The sequences come from PBMCs, collected around atezolizumab (anti-PD-L1) treatment. The receptor set was obtained from a man between 65 and 79 years old with urothelial cancer.

The CDR3 DNA is TGTGCCAGCAGCCGGGGAGTAGGGGGCTCCTATAATTCACCCCTCCACTTT. Translation gives CASSRGVGGSYNSPLHF. The chain joins TRBV5-8 to TRBJ1-6; weak D call: TRBD1 (6 bases). Germline CDR1 reads SGHTS; CDR2 reads YDEGEE. This CDR3 is 17 amino acids long. The V and J ends lost 4 bases and 0 bases respectively, with 14 bases between them.

The J gene is TRBJ1-1, the V gene TRBV4-2; D is possibly TRBD1 (6 bases). CDR3 length: 16 amino acids. Germline-derived CDR1 and CDR2 are LGHNA and YNFKEQ. The V end was cut by 0 bases, the J end by 9 bases, with 20 bases between. Here the CDR3 reads CASSQDGGAGQKKAFF. The DNA of the CDR3 is TGTGCCAGCAGCCAAGATGGGGGGGCGGGACAAAAGAAAGCTTTCTTT.

In DNA form, the CDR3 reads TGCGCCAGCAGCCCCGGGACTCACCAAGAGACCCAGTACTTC. Protein: CASSPGTHQETQYF. The chain joins TRBV5-1 to TRBJ2-5, with TRBD2 as a possible D gene (6 bases). Trimming left V 4 bases short and J 0 bases short, with 10 bases between. The CDR3 runs 14 residues. From germline, CDR1 is SGHRS and CDR2 YFSETQ.

Only a few counts were recorded for this clone. The chain carries TRBV6-1 and TRBJ2-3; 8 bases are shared with TRBD2. The V and J ends lost 5 bases and 3 bases, in that order; junction bases with no gene match: 7. In germline, CDR1 is MNHNS, CDR2 SASEGT. The CDR3 consists of 15 residues. The CDR3 loop is CASSPPGLVTDTQYF. CDR3 DNA: TGTGCCAGCAGTCCTCCGGGACTAGTTACAGATACGCAGTATTTT.

This chain links TRBV19 with TRBJ2-2; 8 nucleotides align to TRBD1. V gave up 7 bases and J gave up 6 bases; unmatched junction bases: 7. Germline V gene lookup returns CDR1 LNHDA and CDR2 SQIVND (reference sequence). The CDR3 length is 14 residues. CDR3 coding DNA: TGTGCCAGTACTACGGACAGGGTGCCCGGGGAGCTGTTTTTT. Amino acids: CASTTDRVPGELFF. Full variable domain (outside the CDR3, taken from reference TRBV19 and TRBJ2-2): DGGITQSPKYLFRKEGQNVTLSCEQNLNHDAMYWYRQDPGQGLRLIYYSQIVNDFQKGDIAEGYSVSREKKESFPLTVTSAQKNPTAFYLCASTTDRVPGELFFGEGSRLTVL.

The J gene is TRBJ2-1, the V gene TRBV7-9; 10 nucleotides align to TRBD2. With 3 bases clipped from V and 9 bases from J, the junction kept 8 bases outside the gene matches. Germline lookup yields CDR1 SEHNR and CDR2 FQNEAQ (reference sequence). This CDR3 spans 15 amino acids. CDR3 sequence (DNA): TGTGCCAGCAGCTTTACAGCGGGAGGGCCTGGTGAGCAGTTCTTC. Its translation: CASSFTAGGPGEQFF.

This clone was found once. V is TRBV7-9 and J is TRBJ2-7, with D perhaps matching TRBD1 (6 bases). The CDR3 loop spans 16 amino acids. Trimming took off 4 bases at V and 0 bases at J, with 16 bases between the two ends. Germline CDR1 is SEHNR and CDR2 is FQNEAQ (reference sequence). CDR3 loop: CASSSTGTSSSYEQYF. CDR3 bases: TGTGCCAGCAGCTCAACCGGGACATCAAGCTCCTACGAGCAGTACTTC.

This rearrangement joins TRBV4-2 to TRBJ1-5, with D possibly being TRBD1 (5 bases). The ends were cut back, 1 base at V and 7 bases at J, with 17 bases in the middle. The germline V gene has CDR1 LGHNA and CDR2 YNFKEQ. The CDR3 runs to 16 residues. Written as DNA, the CDR3 is TGTGCCAGCAGCCAAGGTGGGGGGGGTGGTCAGCAGCCCCAGCATTTT. It translates to CASSQGGGGGQQPQHF.

V gene TRBV9 combines with J gene TRBJ2-1, with D possibly matching TRBD1 (5 bases). Germline V lookup: CDR1 SGDLS, CDR2 YYNGEE. The CDR3 contains 16 residues. Between the trimmed V and J ends, which lost 4 bases and 2 bases, there was a span of 16 bases. Here the CDR3 reads CASSPVTGITYNEQFF. Here the CDR3 DNA reads TGTGCCAGCAGCCCTGTTACAGGAATAACCTACAATGAGCAGTTCTTC.

The chain uses TRBV29-1 and TRBJ2-3, with 13 bases identical to TRBD2. The CDR3 loop spans 15 amino acids. Germline-derived CDR1 and CDR2 are SQVTM and ANQGSEA. After removal of 8 bases from V and 1 base from J, the junction contained 6 bases not matched to a gene. The CDR3, as DNA: TGCAGCAGTTCAGGGACTAGCGGGGGCACAGATACGCAGTATTTT. Protein sequence: CSSSGTSGGTDTQYF.

This chain connects TRBV19 to TRBJ1-2, with no clear D. The CDR3 runs 13 residues. V was pared by 5 bases and J by 14 bases, with 21 bases between. CDR1 is LNHDA and CDR2 is SQIVND in the germline V gene (reference sequence). The CDR3 DNA reads TGTGCCAGTAGTTTGGGTAGCGGGCCCGCTTTGACCTTC. Protein sequence: CASSLGSGPALTF.

The sample holds one count of this clone. This chain connects TRBV4-1 to TRBJ2-1; 7 nucleotides align to TRBD1. Germline trimming cut 6 bases from V and 0 bases from J; bases unmatched to any gene: 11. The CDR3 extends over 17 amino acids. The germline gives CDR1 MGHRA, CDR2 YSYEKL. CDR3 DNA sequence: TGCGCCAGCAGAAATCTCCCGGGACAGAGCTCCTACAATGAGCAGTTCTTC. Protein: CASRNLPGQSSYNEQFF.

This clone was recorded a few times. This chain connects TRBV28 to TRBJ1-5; D may be TRBD1 (5 bases). The CDR3 sequence is 16 residues long. Trimming took off 7 bases at V and 2 bases at J, with 18 bases between the two ends. Germline values: CDR1 MDHEN, CDR2 SYDVKM. The CDR3 DNA is TGTGCCAGCACCCGGGGAGGGGCTCGAGGCAATCAGCCCCAGCATTTT. It is translated as CASTRGGARGNQPQHF.

V gene TRBV6-1 combines with J gene TRBJ2-1; 7 positions match TRBD2. Per the germline V gene, CDR1 is MNHNS and CDR2 is SASEGT. The J segment lost 12 bases and the V segment lost 2 bases, leaving 7 bases of the junction unmatched. This CDR3 contains 13 residues. The CDR3 is CASSESWEGRQFF. The DNA of the CDR3 is TGTGCCAGCAGTGAATCGTGGGAGGGACGGCAGTTCTTC.

V gene TRBV27 combines with J gene TRBJ2-7, with D possibly TRBD2 on 6 matching bases. Germline-derived CDR1 and CDR2 are MNHEY and SMNVEV (reference sequence). Trimming cost V 6 bases and J 2 bases, with 20 bases left between them. The CDR3 contains 16 residues. As DNA, the CDR3 is TGTGCCAGCAGCTACCGATATAGCGGATCTACCTACGAGCAGTACTTC. Translation gives CASSYRYSGSTYEQYF.

The chain has TRBV21-1 and TRBJ1-2; the table's TRBD1 call for D was not verified on the DNA. TRBV21-1 is classified as a pseudogene. The CDR3 sequence is 18 residues long. CDR3 residues: CASSFKGAGAPIIYGYTF. The CDR3 DNA reads as TGTGCCAGCAGCTTTAAGGGTGCAGGGGCTCCGATTATATATGGCTACACCTTC.

The chain is built from TRBV7-3 and TRBJ1-2; D possibly corresponds to TRBD1 (5 bases). The V end lost 5 bases, the J end lost 5 bases, and 9 bases lay between the germline ends. The CDR3 has 12 amino acids. Germline V gene data show CDR1 as SGHTA and CDR2 as FQGTGA. This chain's CDR3 is CASSERGYGYTF. The CDR3 nucleotides are TGTGCCAGCAGCGAACGGGGGTATGGCTACACCTTC.

V gene TRBV19 combines with J gene TRBJ2-7; TRBD1 matches 9 bases. The CDR3 runs 14 residues. The V segment lost 5 bases and the J segment 4 bases; nucleotides outside the gene matches: 6. CDR1 and CDR2 from the germline V gene are LNHDA and SQIVND (reference sequence). In nucleotides, the CDR3 is TGTGCCAGTAGTGAAGCCGGGACAGGGTACGAGCAGTACTTC. Translated: CASSEAGTGYEQYF.

The chain joins TRBV7-2 to TRBJ1-1; D is unclear. The germline gives CDR1 SGHTA, CDR2 FQGNSA. V was clipped by 3 bases and J by 4 bases, with 12 bases between them. The CDR3 spans 14 residues. The CDR3 spells CASSLTRSSTEAFF. Written as DNA, the CDR3 is TGTGCCAGCAGCTTGACCAGGTCGAGCACTGAAGCTTTCTTT.